This TCR beta chain appears in the sequencing data of a study of human T cells and chemical hapten exposure. Unfractionated whole blood yielded the extracted total RNA. This CDR3 has 15 residues. Trimming took off 5 bases at V and 4 bases at J, with 16 bases between the two ends. CDR1 is SEHNR, CDR2 FQNEAQ, per germline (reference sequence). Study-level findings and limits: TCRs at high frequency, those above 1 in 1000, did not change with DPC sensitization.

TCRdb reprocessed the 5' RACE reads via MiXCR and lists one record per CDR3 protein. The repertoire includes 95,000 to 120,000 distinct CDR3 sequences, approximately 19% of them detected once, and approximately 2.8% sits in the top ten. A note on this clonotype: Its antigen remains unidentified.

This receptor was identified in a human donor in good health. This chain links TRBV7-9 with TRBJ2-3; TRBD2 is a possible D gene (5 bases). The CDR3 here is CASSPGGVSADTQYF. As DNA, the CDR3 is TGTGCCAGCAGCCCTGGAGGAGTCAGCGCAGATACGCAGTATTTT.